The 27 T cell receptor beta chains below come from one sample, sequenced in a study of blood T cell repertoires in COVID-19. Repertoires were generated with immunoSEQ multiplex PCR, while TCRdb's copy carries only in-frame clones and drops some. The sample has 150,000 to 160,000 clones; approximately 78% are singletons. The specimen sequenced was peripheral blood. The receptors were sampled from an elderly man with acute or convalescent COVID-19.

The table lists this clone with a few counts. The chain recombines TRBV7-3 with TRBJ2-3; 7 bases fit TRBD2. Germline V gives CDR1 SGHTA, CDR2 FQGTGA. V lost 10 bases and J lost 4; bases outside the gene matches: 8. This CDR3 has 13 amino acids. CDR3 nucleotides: TGTGCCACGGGGACTACGGGAGCAGATACGCAGTATTTT. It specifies CATGTTGADTQYF.

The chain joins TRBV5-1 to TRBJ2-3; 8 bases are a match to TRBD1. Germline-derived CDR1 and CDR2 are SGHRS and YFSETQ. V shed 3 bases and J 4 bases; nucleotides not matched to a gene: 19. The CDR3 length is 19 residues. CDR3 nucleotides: TGCGCCAGCAGCTCACAAACCCCGACAGGGGCCGGCACCCCAGATACGCAGTATTTT. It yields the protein CASSSQTPTGAGTPDTQYF.

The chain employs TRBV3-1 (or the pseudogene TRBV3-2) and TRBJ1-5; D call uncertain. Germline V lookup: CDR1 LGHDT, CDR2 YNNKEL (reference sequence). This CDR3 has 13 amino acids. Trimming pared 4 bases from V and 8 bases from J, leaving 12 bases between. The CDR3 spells CASSPEGLKPQHF. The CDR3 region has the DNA TGTGCCAGCAGCCCGGAGGGCTTAAAGCCCCAGCATTTT.

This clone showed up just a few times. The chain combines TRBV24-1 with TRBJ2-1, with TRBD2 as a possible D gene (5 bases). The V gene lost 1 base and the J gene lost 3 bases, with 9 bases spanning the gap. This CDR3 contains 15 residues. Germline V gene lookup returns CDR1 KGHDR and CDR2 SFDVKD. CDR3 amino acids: CATSDLAASYNEQFF. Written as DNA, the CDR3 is TGTGCCACCAGTGATTTAGCGGCCAGCTACAATGAGCAGTTCTTC.

The CDR3 DNA follows: TGTGCCAGCAGACCGGACGGACTTTATAATGAAAAACTGTTTTTT. This encodes CASRPDGLYNEKLFF. The V call is TRBV6-5, the J call TRBJ1-4; D is unclear. V was shortened by 6 bases and J by 4 bases, with 15 bases between the two germline ends. Germline CDR1 MNHEY, CDR2 SVGAGI. This CDR3 has 15 residues.

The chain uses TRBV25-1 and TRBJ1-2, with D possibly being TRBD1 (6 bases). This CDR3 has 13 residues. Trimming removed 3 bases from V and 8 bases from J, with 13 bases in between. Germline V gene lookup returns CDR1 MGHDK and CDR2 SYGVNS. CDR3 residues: CASSDRGREGYTF. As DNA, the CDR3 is TGTGCCAGCAGTGACAGGGGAAGGGAGGGCTACACCTTC.

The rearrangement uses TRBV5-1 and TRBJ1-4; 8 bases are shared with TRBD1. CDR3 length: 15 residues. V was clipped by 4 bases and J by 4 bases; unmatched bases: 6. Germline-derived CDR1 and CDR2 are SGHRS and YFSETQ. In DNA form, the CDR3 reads TGCGCCAGCAGCGACCGAGACAGGGGTAATGAAAAACTGTTTTTT. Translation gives CASSDRDRGNEKLFF.

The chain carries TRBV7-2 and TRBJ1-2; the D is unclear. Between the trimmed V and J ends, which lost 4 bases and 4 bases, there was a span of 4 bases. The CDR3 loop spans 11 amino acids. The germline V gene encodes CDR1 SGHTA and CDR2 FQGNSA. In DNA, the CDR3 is TGTGCCAGCAGCTCCAGCTATGGCTACACCTTC. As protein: CASSSSYGYTF.

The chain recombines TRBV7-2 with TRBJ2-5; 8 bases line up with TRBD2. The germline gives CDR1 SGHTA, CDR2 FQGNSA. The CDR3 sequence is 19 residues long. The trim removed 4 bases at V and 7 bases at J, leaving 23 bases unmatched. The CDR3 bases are TGTGCCAGCAGCTCACCCCCTTACGAGACGGGGGGGATCTCGTGGACCCAGTACTTC. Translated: CASSSPPYETGGISWTQYF.

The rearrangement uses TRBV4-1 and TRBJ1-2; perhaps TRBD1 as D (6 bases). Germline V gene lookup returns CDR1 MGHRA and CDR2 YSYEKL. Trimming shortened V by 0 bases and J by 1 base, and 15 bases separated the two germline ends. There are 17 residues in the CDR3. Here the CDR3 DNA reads TGCGCCAGCAGCCAAGAGTCCCAGGGGACCCTTAACTATGGCTACACCTTC. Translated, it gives CASSQESQGTLNYGYTF.

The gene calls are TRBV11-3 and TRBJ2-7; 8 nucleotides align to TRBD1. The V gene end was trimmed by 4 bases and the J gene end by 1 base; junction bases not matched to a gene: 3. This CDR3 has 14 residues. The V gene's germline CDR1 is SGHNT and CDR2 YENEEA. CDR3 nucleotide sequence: TGTGCCAGCAGCTCGGGACAGGTGTCCTACGAGCAGTACTTC. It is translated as CASSSGQVSYEQYF.

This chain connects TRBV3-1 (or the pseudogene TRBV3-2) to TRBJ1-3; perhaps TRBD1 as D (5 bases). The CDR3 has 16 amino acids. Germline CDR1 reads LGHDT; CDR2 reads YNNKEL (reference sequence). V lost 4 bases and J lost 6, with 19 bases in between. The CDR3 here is CASSPSGGGSLNTIYF. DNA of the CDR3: TGTGCCAGCAGCCCCTCCGGGGGGGGATCTTTAAACACCATATATTTT.

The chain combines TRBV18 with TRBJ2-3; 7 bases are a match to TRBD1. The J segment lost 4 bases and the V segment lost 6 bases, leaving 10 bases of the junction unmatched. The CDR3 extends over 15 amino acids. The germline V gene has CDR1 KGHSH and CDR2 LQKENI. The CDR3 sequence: CASSQRQGWADTQYF. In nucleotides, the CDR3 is TGTGCCAGCTCCCAGCGACAGGGATGGGCAGATACGCAGTATTTT.

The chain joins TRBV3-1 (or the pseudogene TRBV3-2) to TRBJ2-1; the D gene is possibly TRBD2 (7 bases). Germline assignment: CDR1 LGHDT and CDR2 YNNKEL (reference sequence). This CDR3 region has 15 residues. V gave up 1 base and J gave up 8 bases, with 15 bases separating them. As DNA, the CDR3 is TGTGCCAGCAGCCAAGCGGCGGGGGCCGGGGATGAGCAGTTCTTC. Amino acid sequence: CASSQAAGAGDEQFF.

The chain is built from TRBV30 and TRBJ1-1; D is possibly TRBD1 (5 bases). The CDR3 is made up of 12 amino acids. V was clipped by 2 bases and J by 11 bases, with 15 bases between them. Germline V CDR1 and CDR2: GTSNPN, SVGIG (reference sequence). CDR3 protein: CAWSPTAPLAFF. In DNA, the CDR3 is TGTGCCTGGAGTCCGACAGCGCCGCTGGCTTTCTTT.

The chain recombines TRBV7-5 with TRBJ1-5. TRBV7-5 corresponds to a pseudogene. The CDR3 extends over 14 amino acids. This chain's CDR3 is CVRSFGWSNQPQHF. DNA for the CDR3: TGTGTCAGAAGCTTCGGGTGGAGCAATCAGCCCCAGCATTTT.

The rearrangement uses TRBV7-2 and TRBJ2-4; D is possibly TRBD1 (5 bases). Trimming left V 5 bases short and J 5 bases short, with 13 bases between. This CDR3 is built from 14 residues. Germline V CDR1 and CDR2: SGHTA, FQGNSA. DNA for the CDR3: TGTGCCAGCAGCCGCGACCCACAGGAAAACATTCAGTACTTC. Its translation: CASSRDPQENIQYF.

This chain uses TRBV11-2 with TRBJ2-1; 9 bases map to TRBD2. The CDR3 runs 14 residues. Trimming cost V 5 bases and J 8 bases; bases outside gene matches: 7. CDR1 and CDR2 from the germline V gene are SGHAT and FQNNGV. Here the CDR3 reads CASSLGTSNDEQFF. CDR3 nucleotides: TGTGCCAGCAGCCTCGGGACTAGCAACGATGAGCAGTTCTTC.

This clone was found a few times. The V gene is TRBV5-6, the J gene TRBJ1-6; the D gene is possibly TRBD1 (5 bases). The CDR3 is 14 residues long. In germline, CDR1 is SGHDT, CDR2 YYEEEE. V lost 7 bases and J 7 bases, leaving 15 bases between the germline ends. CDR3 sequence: CASDAGTLNSPLHF. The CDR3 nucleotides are TGTGCCAGCGACGCCGGGACTCTCAATTCACCCCTCCACTTT.

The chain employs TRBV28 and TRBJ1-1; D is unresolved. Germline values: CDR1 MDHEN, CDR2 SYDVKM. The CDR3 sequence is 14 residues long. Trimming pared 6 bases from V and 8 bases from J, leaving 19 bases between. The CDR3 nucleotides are TGTGCCAGCAGAGAATCGAGGGTTCTATTCGAAGCTTTCTTT. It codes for CASRESRVLFEAFF.

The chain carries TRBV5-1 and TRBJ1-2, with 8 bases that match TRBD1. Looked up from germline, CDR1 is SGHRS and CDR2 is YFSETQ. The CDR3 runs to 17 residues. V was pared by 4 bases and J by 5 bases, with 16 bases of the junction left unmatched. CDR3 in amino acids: CASSPATSGQGRYGYTF. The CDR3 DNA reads TGCGCCAGCAGCCCAGCTACCTCTGGACAGGGACGGTATGGCTACACCTTC.

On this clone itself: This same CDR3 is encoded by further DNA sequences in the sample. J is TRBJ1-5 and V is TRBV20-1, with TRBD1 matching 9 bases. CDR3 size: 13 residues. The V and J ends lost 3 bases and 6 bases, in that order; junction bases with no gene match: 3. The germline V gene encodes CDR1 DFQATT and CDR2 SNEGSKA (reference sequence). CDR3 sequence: CSASDRGSQPQHF. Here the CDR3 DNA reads TGCAGTGCTAGTGACAGGGGGAGTCAGCCCCAGCATTTT.

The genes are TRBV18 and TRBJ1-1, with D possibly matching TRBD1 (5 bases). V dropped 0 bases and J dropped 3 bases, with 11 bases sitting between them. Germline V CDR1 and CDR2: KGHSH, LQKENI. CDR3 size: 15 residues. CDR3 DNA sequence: TGTGCCAGCTCACCACCGGGAGGGACTTACACTGAAGCTTTCTTT. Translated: CASSPPGGTYTEAFF.

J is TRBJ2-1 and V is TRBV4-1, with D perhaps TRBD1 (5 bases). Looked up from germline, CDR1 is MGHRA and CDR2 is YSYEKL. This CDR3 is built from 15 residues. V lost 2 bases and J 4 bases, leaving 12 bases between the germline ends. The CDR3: CASSQTPTDYNEQFF. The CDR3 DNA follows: TGCGCCAGCAGCCAAACTCCGACAGATTACAATGAGCAGTTCTTC.

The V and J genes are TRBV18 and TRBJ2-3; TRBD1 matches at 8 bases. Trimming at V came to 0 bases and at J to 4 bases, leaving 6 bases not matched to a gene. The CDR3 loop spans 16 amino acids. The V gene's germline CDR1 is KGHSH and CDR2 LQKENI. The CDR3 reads CASSPPGDRRADTQYF. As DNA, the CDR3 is TGTGCCAGCTCACCACCTGGGGACAGGAGAGCAGATACGCAGTATTTT. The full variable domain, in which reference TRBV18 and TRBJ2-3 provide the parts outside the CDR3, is NAGVMQNPRHLVRRRGQEARLRCSPMKGHSHVYWYRQLPEEGLKFMVYLQKENIIDESGMPKERFSAEFPKEGPSILRIQQVVRGDSAAYFCASSPPGDRRADTQYFGPGTRLTVL.

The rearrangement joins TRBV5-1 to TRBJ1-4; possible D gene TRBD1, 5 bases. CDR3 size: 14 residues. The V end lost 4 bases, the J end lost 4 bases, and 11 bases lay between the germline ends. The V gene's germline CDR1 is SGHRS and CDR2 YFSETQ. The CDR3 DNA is TGCGCCAGCAGCCTTTGGGGGGATAATGAAAAACTGTTTTTT. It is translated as CASSLWGDNEKLFF.

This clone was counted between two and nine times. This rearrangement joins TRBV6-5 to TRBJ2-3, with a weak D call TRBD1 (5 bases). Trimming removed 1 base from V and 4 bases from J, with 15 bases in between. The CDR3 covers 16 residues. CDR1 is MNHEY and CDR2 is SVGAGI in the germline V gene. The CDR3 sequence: CASSYLQAGRPDTQYF. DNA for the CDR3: TGTGCCAGCAGTTACTTACAGGCAGGACGTCCAGATACGCAGTATTTT.